The next 17 T cell receptor beta chains were all read from a single sample in a study of vaccination effects on CD4 cells after COVID-19. No antigen has been assigned to these receptors. Clones were read by immunoSEQ multiplex PCR, and TCRdb kept only the in-frame ones, dropping some. The table shows approximately 30,000 clones, with around 80% occurring only once. Between days 10 and 11 of culture, CD4+ T cells were separated out. Infection dated between March and December 2020, before the Alpha, Beta and Delta variants reached the United States. Each participant was given two doses of one vaccine (BNT162b2 or mRNA-1273). The sequencing here drew on CD4+ T cells from PBMCs cultured without peptide, taken after COVID-19 vaccination. Receptors originate from a human donor who had a prior SARS-CoV-2 infection.

J is TRBJ2-3 and V is TRBV3-1 (or the pseudogene TRBV3-2), with a tentative D call TRBD1 (6 bases). Germline V lookup: CDR1 LGHDT, CDR2 YNNKEL (reference sequence). V was pared by 5 bases and J by 8 bases, with 11 bases between. This CDR3 spans 12 amino acids. The CDR3 coding sequence is TGTGCCAGCAGCTACTTACAGGGTACGCAGTATTTT. Translated, it gives CASSYLQGTQYF.

The chain carries TRBV7-2 and TRBJ1-1; 8 bases align to TRBD1. The V gene end was trimmed by 1 base and the J gene end by 6 bases; junction bases not matched to a gene: 7. This CDR3 region has 15 residues. Germline V gene data show CDR1 as SGHTA and CDR2 as FQGNSA. CDR3 protein: CASSLVAGGVSEAFF. The CDR3 DNA reads as TGTGCCAGCAGCTTAGTGGCAGGGGGCGTCTCTGAAGCTTTCTTT.

This clone was found a few times. CDR3 amino acids: CASSERAAWDGYGYTF. CDR3 in DNA: TGTGCCAGCAGTGAAAGGGCAGCCTGGGATGGCTATGGCTACACCTTC. V gene TRBV2 combines with J gene TRBJ1-2; no firm D call. Germline assignment: CDR1 SNHLY and CDR2 FYNNEI. Trimming took off 2 bases at V and 4 bases at J, with 17 bases between the two ends. The CDR3 consists of 16 residues. The full variable domain, with the rest looked up from reference TRBV2 and TRBJ1-2, is EPEVTQTPSHQVTQMGQEVILRCVPISNHLYFYWYRQILGQKVEFLVSFYNNEISEKSEIFDDQFSVERPDGSNFTLKIRSTKLEDSAMYFCASSERAAWDGYGYTFGSGTRLTVV.

V gene TRBV7-9 combines with J gene TRBJ2-6; D is possibly TRBD1 (5 bases). Germline V gene lookup returns CDR1 SEHNR and CDR2 FQNEAQ (reference sequence). This CDR3 comprises 18 residues. V lost 4 bases and J lost 0, with 16 bases in between. CDR3 in DNA: TGTGCCAGCAGCTCCCCTCACAGGTTTACCTCTGGGGCCAACGTCCTGACTTTC. Amino acids: CASSSPHRFTSGANVLTF.

The CDR3 spells CASGSGLAGVVYNEQFF. In nucleotides, the CDR3 is TGTGCTAGTGGTTCGGGACTAGCGGGAGTGGTCTACAATGAGCAGTTCTTC. The J gene is TRBJ2-1, the V gene TRBV12-5; 14 bases fit TRBD2. The germline gives CDR1 LGHNT, CDR2 FRNRAP. The V gene end was trimmed by 4 bases and the J gene end by 3 bases; junction bases not matched to a gene: 5. There are 17 residues in the CDR3.

The J gene is TRBJ2-1, the V gene TRBV2; no clear D. Trimming removed 6 bases from V and 0 bases from J, with 6 bases in between. CDR3 length: 13 residues. Germline-derived CDR1 and CDR2 are SNHLY and FYNNEI. CDR3 sequence: CASRSSSYNEQFF. The CDR3 bases are TGTGCCAGCAGGAGCAGCTCCTACAATGAGCAGTTCTTC.

This clone was counted once. The same CDR3 also results from other DNA sequences found in this sample. The chain recombines TRBV6-5 with TRBJ1-1; D not certain. Trimming took 6 bases from V and 1 from J, leaving 12 bases between them. CDR3 length: 14 residues. CDR1 is MNHEY, CDR2 SVGAGI, per germline. The CDR3: CASSYGKGNTEAFF. The CDR3 nucleotides are TGTGCCAGCAGCTACGGTAAGGGGAACACTGAAGCTTTCTTT.

The chain couples TRBV9 to TRBJ1-3; TRBD1 matches at 9 bases. The germline CDR1 and CDR2 sequences are SGDLS and YYNGEE. The CDR3 sequence is 15 residues long. V lost 0 bases to trimming and J lost 6 bases; unmatched junction nucleotides: 4. The DNA of the CDR3 is TGTGCCAGCAGCGTAGACAGGGGGCGCGAAAACACCATATATTTT. This translates into CASSVDRGRENTIYF.

The chain has TRBV5-4 and TRBJ2-7; tentatively, D is TRBD2 (6 bases). Germline V CDR1 and CDR2: SGHNT, YYREEE (reference sequence). The CDR3 runs to 15 residues. Trimming cost V 5 bases and J 3 bases, with 18 bases left between them. CDR3 DNA sequence: TGTGCCAGCAGTAAAACAACGGGAGAGGTCTACGAGCAGTACTTC. This translates into CASSKTTGEVYEQYF.

The genes are TRBV11-3 and TRBJ2-5; maybe TRBD2 (6 bases). The V gene lost 5 bases and the J gene lost 2 bases, with 9 bases spanning the gap. Germline CDR1 is SGHNT and CDR2 is YENEEA. The CDR3 runs 13 residues. CDR3 protein: CASSRDSQETQYF. The DNA for the CDR3 is TGTGCCAGCAGCCGGGACTCACAAGAGACCCAGTACTTC.

The gene calls are TRBV3-1 (or the pseudogene TRBV3-2) and TRBJ1-4, with TRBD1 matching 8 bases. J was trimmed by 5 bases and V by 1 base; bases with no gene match: 9. The CDR3 loop spans 17 amino acids. Germline V CDR1 and CDR2: LGHDT, YNNKEL (reference sequence). The CDR3 spells CASSQVDLQGGNEKLFF. Here the CDR3 DNA reads TGTGCCAGCAGCCAAGTTGATCTACAGGGGGGGAATGAAAAACTGTTTTTT.

CDR3 in amino acids: CASSFLAPGTDTQYF. The CDR3 region has the DNA TGTGCCAGCAGCTTTTTAGCCCCGGGGACAGATACGCAGTATTTT. The chain couples TRBV7-9 to TRBJ2-3; D may be TRBD2 (5 bases). Germline-derived CDR1 and CDR2 are SEHNR and FQNEAQ (reference sequence). Trimming removed 3 bases from V and 3 bases from J, with 13 bases in between. The CDR3 has 15 amino acids.

As to this clone: A read error may account for a junction end that differs from germline. V and J are TRBV14 and TRBJ2-5; D may be TRBD2 (5 bases). The CDR3 sequence is 14 residues long. Germline-derived CDR1 and CDR2 are SGHDN and FVKESK. Here the CDR3 DNA reads TGTGCCAGCAGCCAGAGGCTAGCAGAAGACACCCAGTACTTC. This encodes CASSQRLAEDTQYF.

This chain connects TRBV27 to TRBJ2-1; D uncertain. V lost 3 bases, J lost 4 bases, and 7 bases lay in between. CDR3 length equals 13 residues. Germline assignment: CDR1 MNHEY and CDR2 SMNVEV (reference sequence). The DNA of the CDR3 is TGTGCCAGCAGTTTGCAACAATACAATGAGCAGTTCTTC. Residues: CASSLQQYNEQFF.

This clone was observed a handful of times. This chain uses TRBV3-1 (or the pseudogene TRBV3-2) with TRBJ2-1; D is undetermined. CDR1 is LGHDT and CDR2 is YNNKEL in the germline V gene (reference sequence). This CDR3 has 12 residues. V lost 1 base and J 5 bases, leaving 3 bases between the germline ends. CDR3 residues: CASSQVNNEQFF. The CDR3 DNA is TGTGCCAGCAGCCAAGTGAACAATGAGCAGTTCTTC.

This clone was seen a few times. The chain recombines TRBV5-1 with TRBJ1-4; D possibly corresponds to TRBD1 (6 bases). The CDR3 totals 15 residues. V was clipped by 4 bases and J by 7 bases, with 17 bases between them. Germline CDR1 SGHRS, CDR2 YFSETQ. The CDR3 region has the DNA TGCGCCAGCAGCAACCCACAGGGAAGCAGTGAAAAACTGTTTTTT. As protein: CASSNPQGSSEKLFF.

The rearrangement uses TRBV3-1 (or the pseudogene TRBV3-2) and TRBJ2-7, with TRBD2 matching 10 bases. Germline CDR1 LGHDT, CDR2 YNNKEL (reference sequence). Losses at the gene ends were 3 bases for V and 3 bases for J; bases not matched to a gene: 8. This CDR3 has 16 residues. CDR3 in DNA: TGTGCCAGCAGCCACTACCTAGCGGGGGATAACTACGAGCAGTACTTC. It yields the protein CASSHYLAGDNYEQYF.